Following are 23 T cell receptor beta chains from one sample sequenced in a study of identical twins. A single record per CDR3 protein comes from TCRdb applying MiXCR to the 5' RACE reads. The sample shows roughly 240,000 distinct CDR3 sequences, around 7.6% of them seen only once. These same data were also listed under a study on yellow fever vaccine responses in identical twins.

Material for sequencing was CD8+ T cells sorted from blood. Receptors were obtained from a young woman in good health.

The CDR3 protein is CASSLGRGSDRGPSGANVLTF. Here the CDR3 DNA reads TGTGCCAGCAGCTTAGGAAGGGGGTCGGACAGGGGGCCATCTGGGGCCAACGTCCTGACTTTC. The V gene is TRBV11-2, the J gene TRBJ2-6, with 11 bases identical to TRBD1. The germline V gene encodes CDR1 SGHAT and CDR2 FQNNGV. V dropped 1 base and J dropped 1; count of bases not matched to a gene: 12. The CDR3 length is 21 residues.

This clonotype has just a few counts. The rearrangement links TRBV7-6 to TRBJ2-3; maybe TRBD1 (6 bases). The CDR3 length is 17 residues. Trimming took off 4 bases at V and 5 bases at J, with 22 bases between the two ends. In germline, CDR1 is SGHVS, CDR2 FNYEAQ. The CDR3 here is CASSSYSVLKGGDTQYF. CDR3 nucleotide sequence: TGTGCCAGCAGCTCCTACTCCGTCCTAAAAGGGGGAGATACGCAGTATTTT.

This clonotype was counted between two and nine times. V usage is TRBV3-1 and J usage is TRBJ2-2; D perhaps matches TRBD2 (7 bases). The germline gives CDR1 LGHDT, CDR2 YNNKEL (reference sequence). Trimming took 1 base from V and 3 from J, leaving 15 bases between them. The CDR3 extends over 17 amino acids. CDR3 amino acids: CASSQGDKGRDTGELFF. CDR3 DNA sequence: TGTGCCAGCAGCCAAGGGGACAAAGGGAGGGACACCGGGGAGCTGTTTTTT.

This chain joins TRBV4-1 and TRBJ2-3; D gene unclear. The CDR3 runs to 15 residues. Germline V gene data show CDR1 as MGHRA and CDR2 as YSYEKL. The V gene lost 1 base and the J gene lost 2 bases, with 10 bases spanning the gap. The CDR3 nucleotides are TGCGCCAGCAGCCAAGGGGTCAGAGTCACAGATACGCAGTATTTT. This gives the protein CASSQGVRVTDTQYF.

The sample holds a few counts of this clonotype. This rearrangement joins TRBV14 to TRBJ1-2; D unresolved. This CDR3 has 16 residues. V lost 0 bases to trimming and J lost 2 bases, with 13 bases between them. Germline lookup yields CDR1 SGHDN and CDR2 FVKESK. The CDR3, as DNA: TGTGCCAGCAGCCAAGATCTCGGCAGACCAAACTATGGCTACACCTTC. Translated: CASSQDLGRPNYGYTF.

This clonotype turned up a few times. The chain uses TRBV29-1 and TRBJ1-2; TRBD1 matches 8 bases. With V trimmed by 2 bases and J by 0 bases, 5 bases remained unmatched. The CDR3 totals 15 residues. CDR1 SQVTM and CDR2 ANQGSEA come from the germline V gene. The CDR3 region has the DNA TGCAGCGTTGAAAGGTCAGGGGGCTCTAACTATGGCTACACCTTC. Translating gives CSVERSGGSNYGYTF. The full variable domain, completed using reference TRBV29-1 and TRBJ1-2, is SAVISQKPSRDICQRGTSLTIQCQVDSQVTMMFWYRQQPGQSLTLIATANQGSEATYESGFVIDKFPISRPNLTFSTLTVSNMSPEDSSIYLCSVERSGGSNYGYTFGSGTRLTVV.

This clonotype was seen a few times. The chain combines TRBV4-1 with TRBJ2-2; D is uncertain. Trimming pared 0 bases from V and 7 bases from J, leaving 12 bases between. Looked up from germline, CDR1 is MGHRA and CDR2 is YSYEKL. The CDR3 totals 15 residues. CDR3 in amino acids: CASSQEGFHGGELFF. CDR3 DNA sequence: TGCGCCAGCAGCCAAGAAGGGTTTCATGGCGGGGAGCTGTTTTTT.

This clonotype came up a few times. This chain connects TRBV7-9 to TRBJ2-7, with a tentative D call TRBD1 (5 bases). V was clipped by 3 bases and J by 13 bases, with 16 bases between them. The CDR3 runs to 12 residues. Germline-derived CDR1 and CDR2 are SEHNR and FQNEAQ (reference sequence). The CDR3 loop reads CASSLGHLGYYF. The CDR3 coding sequence is TGTGCCAGCAGCTTGGGGCACCTCGGGTATTACTTC.

At least ten counts were recorded for this clonotype. V gene TRBV6-5 combines with J gene TRBJ1-1; D uncertain. This CDR3 contains 14 residues. Trimming took off 4 bases at V and 0 bases at J, with 9 bases between the two ends. The V gene's germline CDR1 is MNHEY and CDR2 SVGAGI. CDR3 DNA sequence: TGTGCCAGCAGTTTGTCAGGACTGAACACTGAAGCTTTCTTT. The encoded protein is CASSLSGLNTEAFF.

The rearrangement links TRBV5-1 to TRBJ2-7, with D uncertain. This CDR3 comprises 14 residues. V gave up 1 base and J gave up 1 base, with 9 bases separating them. From germline, CDR1 is SGHRS and CDR2 YFSETQ. This CDR3 reads CASSLRANSYEQYV. CDR3 DNA sequence: TGCGCCAGCAGCTTGAGGGCTAATTCCTACGAGCAGTACGTC.

This chain joins TRBV29-1 and TRBJ2-7; 10 bases line up with TRBD2. The CDR3 has 15 residues. J was trimmed by 6 bases and V by 3 bases; bases with no gene match: 11. Per germline, CDR1 SQVTM and CDR2 ANQGSEA. CDR3 nucleotide sequence: TGCAGCGTTGAGGAGCGGGAGGGCCCGGCGGGCGAGCAGTACTTC. Its translation: CSVEEREGPAGEQYF.

This sequence joins TRBV28 and TRBJ2-4, with D possibly matching TRBD1 (6 bases). Germline CDR1 is MDHEN and CDR2 is SYDVKM. The CDR3 loop spans 17 amino acids. Trimming removed 6 bases from V and 3 bases from J, with 21 bases in between. The CDR3 region is CASSPPKSGAGKNIQYF. The CDR3 region has the DNA TGTGCCAGCAGCCCTCCGAAATCAGGGGCGGGCAAAAACATTCAGTACTTC.

The rearrangement joins TRBV24-1 to TRBJ2-2; a possible D gene is TRBD2 (6 bases). Per germline, CDR1 KGHDR and CDR2 SFDVKD. The CDR3 has 15 amino acids. The V gene lost 9 bases and the J gene lost 3 bases, with 16 bases spanning the gap. This chain's CDR3 is CATARRGDYTGELFF. For the CDR3, the DNA is TGTGCCACCGCACGGCGGGGAGACTACACCGGGGAGCTGTTTTTT.

For this clonotype: A read error may account for a junction end that differs from germline. The rearrangement uses TRBV2 and TRBJ2-3; TRBD2 aligns across 9 bases. The length of the CDR3 is 16 residues. CDR1 SNHLY and CDR2 FYNNEI come from the germline V gene. CDR3 sequence reads: CASREYSGSGADTHYF. The DNA for the CDR3 is TGTGCCAGCAGAGAATATAGCGGGAGTGGCGCAGATACGCATTATTTT.

The rearrangement joins TRBV7-9 to TRBJ2-5; 13 bases line up with TRBD2. Trimming cost V 3 bases and J 4 bases; bases outside gene matches: 5. This CDR3 is 16 amino acids long. Germline V gene sequence: CDR1 SEHNR, CDR2 FQNEAQ (reference sequence). CDR3 region: CASSFGLAGAVETQYF. CDR3 in DNA: TGTGCCAGCAGCTTCGGACTAGCGGGAGCCGTAGAGACCCAGTACTTC.

The chain joins TRBV15 to TRBJ2-7, with D possibly being TRBD2 (6 bases). The CDR3 contains 15 residues. Trimming left V 5 bases short and J 5 bases short, with 19 bases between. Germline V gene data show CDR1 as LNHNV and CDR2 as YYDKDF (reference sequence). The CDR3 reads CATSLRTTGDDEQYF. CDR3 in DNA: TGTGCCACCAGCCTTCGGACTACCGGAGACGACGAGCAGTACTTC.

The gene calls are TRBV5-6 and TRBJ1-1, with D possibly matching TRBD1 (5 bases). V lost 4 bases and J lost 4, with 11 bases in between. CDR3 length: 13 residues. Per germline, CDR1 SGHDT and CDR2 YYEEEE. This CDR3 reads CASSRGSVTEAFF. DNA of the CDR3: TGTGCCAGCAGCCGGGGGAGCGTCACTGAAGCTTTCTTT. Full variable domain (outside the CDR3, taken from reference TRBV5-6 and TRBJ1-1): DAGVTQSPTHLIKTRGQQVTLRCSPKSGHDTVSWYQQALGQGPQFIFQYYEEEERQRGNFPDRFSGHQFPNYSSELNVNALLLGDSALYLCASSRGSVTEAFFGQGTRLTVV.

The chain joins TRBV29-1 to TRBJ2-2, with D uncertain. CDR1 and CDR2 from the germline V gene are SQVTM and ANQGSEA. The CDR3 spans 13 residues. Trimming cost V 4 bases and J 1 base, with 7 bases left between them. The CDR3 loop is CSVGLRNTGELFF. The CDR3, as DNA: TGCAGCGTTGGTCTCAGGAACACCGGGGAGCTGTTTTTT.

The rearrangement joins TRBV12-3 or TRBV12-4 to TRBJ1-1, with D possibly TRBD1 on 6 matching bases. V lost 5 bases and J 5 bases, leaving 15 bases between the germline ends. The CDR3 is made up of 14 amino acids. The CDR3 DNA reads TGTGCCAGCAGTGAATCTTACAGGGATACTGAAGCTTTCTTT. This translates into CASSESYRDTEAFF.

This clonotype was recorded at least ten times. This chain uses TRBV7-9 with TRBJ1-4, with 9 bases that match TRBD1. The length of the CDR3 is 16 residues. Germline loops: CDR1 SEHNR, CDR2 FQNEAQ (reference sequence). J lost 7 bases, V lost 1 base, and 7 bases had no gene match. The CDR3 nucleotides are TGTGCCAGCAGCTTAGGGGACAGGGACGCTGGTGAAAAACTGTTTTTT. It yields the protein CASSLGDRDAGEKLFF.

This clonotype occurred many times. This chain connects TRBV7-8 to TRBJ1-3, with D hard to call. CDR3 size: 14 residues. Per germline, CDR1 SGHVS and CDR2 FQNEAQ. V dropped 5 bases and J dropped 0 bases, with 8 bases sitting between them. The CDR3 loop reads CASSPIGSGNTIYF. The DNA of the CDR3 is TGTGCCAGCAGCCCGATAGGCTCTGGAAACACCATATATTTT.

The V call is TRBV29-1, the J call TRBJ1-1, with no clear D. CDR3 length: 11 residues. Per the germline V gene, CDR1 is SQVTM and CDR2 is ANQGSEA. With 1 base removed from V and 4 bases from J, the gap between germline ends came to 4 bases. The CDR3 here is CSVEGGTEAFF. The CDR3 nucleotides are TGCAGCGTTGAAGGGGGCACTGAAGCTTTCTTT.

This clonotype showed up many times. This sequence joins TRBV2 and TRBJ1-2; TRBD1 matches at 8 bases. The V gene end was trimmed by 8 bases and the J gene end by 4 bases; junction bases not matched to a gene: 6. Germline V gene sequence: CDR1 SNHLY, CDR2 FYNNEI. This CDR3 has 13 amino acids. Written as DNA, the CDR3 is TGTGCCAGCGGACCGGGACAGGTCTATGGCTACACCTTC. Amino acid sequence: CASGPGQVYGYTF.